The entry below gives a single TCR beta chain sequence along with its context. Libraries were prepared by immunoSEQ multiplex PCR; TCRdb keeps only in-frame clonotypes and omits some of them. This table has some 250,000 clones, about nine tenths appearing once. These data belong to a study of blood T cell repertoires in COVID-19. The CDR3 covers 18 residues. Trimming took 0 bases from V and 8 from J; bases not matched to a gene: 11. Germline V gene sequence: CDR1 SGHRS, CDR2 YFSETQ. This receptor was obtained from a human donor in a cohort exposed to, infected with or recovered from COVID-19 (not recorded which). The donor label of this sample is uncertain. V usage is TRBV5-1 and J usage is TRBJ1-6, with 10 bases identical to TRBD1. Source material: PBMCs or T cells enriched from blood (not recorded which). CDR3 sequence: CASSLGDRGLLGDSPLHF. In nucleotides, the CDR3 is TGCGCCAGCAGCTTGGGAGACAGGGGGCTATTAGGGGATTCACCCCTCCACTTT.